Listed here are 2 T cell receptor beta chains from one sample, sequenced in a study of cytomegalovirus exposure and HLA in healthy donors. Profiled with immunoSEQ multiplex PCR; TCRdb holds only in-frame clones, not every one. The table has under 75,000 clones, nearly 95% seen once. The sequenced sample consisted of PBMCs. These receptors originate from a man aged 18 to 29 in good health and CMV-seropositive.

In its sample, this clone was seen once. This rearrangement joins TRBV10-1 to TRBJ2-3; D uncertain. The CDR3 consists of 16 residues. The V and J ends lost 1 base and 8 bases respectively, with 19 bases between them. Germline CDR1 WNHNN, CDR2 SYGVQD (reference sequence). The CDR3 sequence is CASSEYTTNRFTTQYF. In DNA, the CDR3 is TGCGCCAGCAGTGAGTACACGACAAACCGTTTTACTACGCAGTATTTT.

The chain recombines TRBV4-1 with TRBJ2-3; 12 bases fit TRBD2. The CDR3 consists of 15 residues. The V gene's germline CDR1 is MGHRA and CDR2 YSYEKL. V shed 1 base and J 8 bases; nucleotides not matched to a gene: 4. DNA for the CDR3: TGCGCCAGCAGCCAAGGGCTAGCGGGAGGGGGTACGCAGTATTTT. This gives the protein CASSQGLAGGGTQYF.